This T cell receptor (beta chain) emerged from a study of response to subunit inactivated influenza vaccine listed by TCRdb under 2018. Broadly, across the study: Deep quantitative profiling of the T cell receptor repertoire was used in the study to follow responses to a trivalent subunit inactivated influenza vaccine. Beyond this particular receptor, the publication reports: The authors suggested that each seasonal influenza vaccination may recruit only a limited number of new T cells.

As to this clonotype: What this receptor recognizes is not known. Germline and junction disagree at one end, which may indicate a read error.

The CDR3 numbers 15 residues from cysteine through phenylalanine. Left in the record is the CDR3 DNA by itself, 45 bases read in frame from the first base. Based on the germline V gene (reference sequence), the CDR1 and CDR2 sequences are SEHNR and FQNEAQ. Library preparation was by RT-PCR. TCRdb records Illumina HiSeq 2500 as the sequencer. Through fastp at Q25 and MiXCR, TCRdb rebuilt clones from the public reads, retaining in-frame beta chains. Entries are consolidated by CDR3 protein sequence, retaining the most common genes and DNA. The sample includes just under 550,000 distinct CDR3 sequences, with approximately 24% observed a single time. Together, the top ten hold 2.8% of the sample. This sample was shared with a second study, whose subject was T cells expressing NK-cell markers. Reported in the second study: TCR beta cDNA libraries were made by 5'RACE template switching that added a universal primer site and unique molecular identifiers. TCR beta-chain repertoires were profiled in sorted CD3+CD56+NKG2C+, CD3+CD56+NKG2C- and CD3+CD56-NKG2C+ T-cell subsets from fewer than 10 donors. Among the eight sequenced donors, seven were HCMV-seropositive and one was HCMV-seronegative. To restrict sorting to alphabetaTCR-expressing T cells, an anti-gammadeltaTCR antibody was added in several experiments. In six donors, the dominant CD3+CD56+NKG2C+ clonotypes were among the top 10 CD8+ clonotypes and accounted for about 1.0-7.0% of CD8+ T cells. Those dominant clonotypes were again the most abundant among CD3+CD56-NKG2C+ cells in a handful of donors, at about 25-60.1%. It remained unclear whether the expanded NKG2C-expressing T cell clones were specific for HCMV antigens. The study sequenced eight donors, all healthy volunteers chosen at random: three men and five women. HCMV-specific IgG was detected in serum with a commercial ELISA kit to determine HCMV serostatus. Ficoll density gradient centrifugation was used to isolate peripheral blood mononuclear cells from blood. Magnetic immunoseparation with Miltenyi isolation kits was used to isolate CD4+ and CD8+ T cells from PBMC. Priming for cDNA synthesis came from the TCR beta constant segment, and two successive PCR amplification steps followed. Libraries were sequenced as 2 x 150 bp reads on Illumina HiSeq 2000/2500, MiSeq or NextSeq. Reads were demultiplexed and grouped by UMI with MIGEC, and clonotypes were assembled and quantified with MiTCR. To exclude erroneous sequences, any TCR cDNA sequence not supported by at least two reads was discarded. The tcR package was used for downstream repertoire analysis, and clonotypes were matched between fractions using CDR3 nucleotide sequence together with V segment. VDJmatch was used to annotate antigen specificity against VDJdb, with one amino acid substitution in CDR3 allowed.

The input for sequencing was CD4+ T cells sorted from PBMCs, taken 11 to 12 days after vaccination. The clonotype was recovered from a middle-aged man who received an inactivated influenza vaccine. Donor details come from another sample of the same person, matched by shared clones. The chain was built from TRBV7-9 and TRBJ2-3, and TRBD1 aligns with 8 junction nucleotides. At the DNA level, the sequence is TGTGCCACCAGCTTCCGCAGGGGGCGCACAGATACGCAGTATTTT. Translated, it reads CATSFRRGRTDTQYF.